A selection of T cell receptor beta chains follows, all from one sample in a study of blood T cell repertoires in COVID-19. Profiling relied on immunoSEQ multiplex PCR, and the TCRdb table lists in-frame clones only, not all of them. The table records under 300,000 clones, roughly 89% of them present only once. The sample was peripheral blood. The source of these receptors is a woman under 40 with active or convalescent COVID-19. Each CDR3 is given with its conserved first and last residue. A D gene is named only where the DNA matches it firmly. Clone sizes are given selectively: once, few, many, or a class where the clone is expanded.

clone_size d_call j_call v_call cdr3_nt cdr3_aa
NA NA TRBJ1-1 TRBV5-1 TGCGCCAGCAGCTTAGCTGAGTCGGCGGACACTGAAGCTTTCTTT CASSLAESADTEAFF
NA TRBD1 TRBJ1-5 TRBV29-1 TGCAGCGTTCGACAGGGAGATCAGCCCCAGCATTTT CSVRQGDQPQHF
NA NA TRBJ1-1 TRBV6-5 TGTGCCAGCAGTTTGCGGGGGTACACTGAAGCTTTCTTT CASSLRGYTEAFF
NA TRBD1 TRBJ1-1 TRBV27 TGTGCCAGCAGTCGCGGTATACAGGGGGATAACACTGAAGCTTTCTTT CASSRGIQGDNTEAFF
NA TRBD1 TRBJ2-5 TRBV2 TGTGCCAGCAGTAGGACACAGGGGGCCGGAGAGACCCAGTACTTC CASSRTQGAGETQYF
NA NA TRBJ1-1 TRBV5-1 TGCGCCAGCAGCTTGGAACCCCAGACTCCAACTGAAGCTTTCTTT CASSLEPQTPTEAFF
NA TRBD1 TRBJ1-5 TRBV19 TGTGCCAGTAGTTTCCGACAGGGGGTAGTAGATCAGCCCCAGCATTTT CASSFRQGVVDQPQHF
once TRBD1 TRBJ1-1 TRBV2 TGTGCCAGCAGTGTCCGACAGGGGGCGAACACTGAAGCTTTCTTT CASSVRQGANTEAFF
NA TRBD1 TRBJ2-7 TRBV5-1 TGCGCCAGCAGCTCACGAGAGACAGGGGACTCACGAAAGTACTTC CASSSRETGDSRKYF
NA NA TRBJ2-5 TRBV5-4 TGTGCCAGCAGCCCCCTTAACCAAGAGACCCAGTACTTC CASSPLNQETQYF
NA NA TRBJ1-6 TRBV23-1 TGCGCCAGCAGAAGTGGACAGCCGGTCGTTTCACCCCTCCACTTT CASRSGQPVVSPLHF
NA NA TRBJ1-1 TRBV25-1 TGTGCCAGCTTCCCTAACGGGGGCACTGAAGCTTTCTTT CASFPNGGTEAFF
NA NA TRBJ2-7 TRBV21-1 TGTGCCAGCAGCAAACCCCCTTTGAAATCGGACGAGCAGTACTTC CASSKPPLKSDEQYF
NA NA TRBJ1-2 TRBV18 TGTGCCAGCTCACCACCGGACACCAACTATGGCTACACCTTC CASSPPDTNYGYTF
NA NA TRBJ1-2 TRBV15 TGTGCCACCAGCAGAGACAGGGAAGGGAGGGACTATGGCTACACCTTC CATSRDREGRDYGYTF
NA NA TRBJ2-5 TRBV6-2/TRBV6-3 TGTGCCAGCAGTTACGGGGGCCGTGAGACCCAGTACTTC CASSYGGRETQYF
NA TRBD1 TRBJ1-4 TRBV27 TGTGCCAGCAGTAGACGACAGGGATTCGGTCCCAATGAAAAACTGTTTTTT CASSRRQGFGPNEKLFF
NA NA TRBJ1-5 TRBV21-1 TGTGCCAGCAGCAGGCAGGCCAATGATCAGCCCCAGCATTTT CASSRQANDQPQHF
NA TRBD2 TRBJ2-7 TRBV7-8 TGTGCCAGCAGCTTTCTAGCGGGCGGTTACGAGCAGTACTTC CASSFLAGGYEQYF
NA TRBD1 TRBJ1-6 TRBV9 TGTGCCAGCGGACAGGGTTTGGGCTCACCCCTCCACTTT CASGQGLGSPLHF
NA TRBD1 TRBJ1-2 TRBV7-2 TGTGCCAGCAGCCTACAGGGGGGCGACTATGGCTACACCTTC CASSLQGGDYGYTF
NA TRBD1 TRBJ1-1 TRBV6-5 TGTGCCAGCAGTTACTCGGACAGGGAGGCTTTCTTT CASSYSDREAFF
NA NA TRBJ2-5 TRBV7-6 TGTGCCAGCAGCTCGACGGGGGATAGGGGAGAGACCCAGTACTTC CASSSTGDRGETQYF
once NA TRBJ1-3 TRBV18 TGTGCCAGCTCACCACCGGAGTTAAACACCATATATTTT CASSPPELNTIYF
NA TRBD2 TRBJ2-3 TRBV9 TGTGCCAGCAGCGTAGGGGCGGGGGGGCCAGCAGATACGCAGTATTTT CASSVGAGGPADTQYF
NA TRBD2 TRBJ2-3 TRBV2 TGTGCCAGCGGCCTAGCGGGGGTGGTAGATACGCAGTATTTT CASGLAGVVDTQYF
NA TRBD1 TRBJ2-7 TRBV6-1 TGTGCCAGCAGTGCCCACGACAGGGTGGGATACTACGAGCAGTACTTC CASSAHDRVGYYEQYF
NA TRBD1 TRBJ2-7 TRBV29-1 TGCAGCGTTGACAGGGGGACGGGCGAGCAGTACTTC CSVDRGTGEQYF
once TRBD2 TRBJ2-4 TRBV5-1 TGCGCCAGCAGCTTGGGGGGGACTAGTCTATTAAACATTCAGTACTTC CASSLGGTSLLNIQYF
few TRBD1 TRBJ1-4 TRBV27 TGTGCCAGCAGTTCGCCGGGACAGGGGCGTGAAAAACTGTTTTTT CASSSPGQGREKLFF
NA TRBD1 TRBJ1-1 TRBV19 TGTGCCAGTAGCGATCCGCAGGGGGCGAACACTGAAGCTTTCTTT CASSDPQGANTEAFF
NA TRBD1 TRBJ2-7 TRBV2 TGTGCCAGCACCTACCCCCCCCAGGGGGCCTCCTACGAGCAGTACTTC CASTYPPQGASYEQYF